These T cell receptor beta chains were read from a single sample in a study of Ad26.COV2.S vaccination and SARS-CoV-2 variants. Sequencing was performed with immunoSEQ multiplex PCR; in TCRdb, only in-frame clones are kept and a portion is missing. The sample yields about 280,000 clones, more than 75% seen once. This material consisted of peripheral blood, taken in a trial of Ad26.COV2.S vaccine versus placebo. The origin of the receptors is a person between 18 and 60 years old who received the Ad26.COV2.S COVID-19 vaccine or a placebo. Both conserved end residues are trimmed from each CDR3. The order of the fields is V gene, CDR3 length, CDR3 protein.

V: TRBV28; length: 11; CDR3: ASSLGQSDEQY
V: TRBV6-1; length: 13; CDR3: ASSDSDSGANVLT
V: TRBV5-1; length: 14; CDR3: ASSGDRVGLDTEAF
V: TRBV2; length: 11; CDR3: ASSERMGTEAF
V: TRBV4-1; length: 14; CDR3: ASSQDPGQGWQPQH
V: TRBV6-2/TRBV6-3; length: 13; CDR3: ASSHTGGGAETQY
V: TRBV30; length: 12; CDR3: AWSVLGGSQPQH
V: TRBV7-9; length: 13; CDR3: ASSIRGSSYNEQF
V: TRBV30; length: 13; CDR3: AWQGGGGGWTEAF
V: TRBV12-5; length: 11; CDR3: ASGLEQLRGYT
V: TRBV28; length: 11; CDR3: AIQGEAKNIQY
V: TRBV18; length: 14; CDR3: ASSPPLRPSSYEQY
V: TRBV7-9; length: 12; CDR3: ASSSPLRAYEQY
V: TRBV6-2/TRBV6-3; length: 13; CDR3: ASSNPPGQGIEQY
V: TRBV6-5; length: 13; CDR3: ASSHGQGRGETQY
V: TRBV7-9; length: 10; CDR3: ASSTGAGELF
V: TRBV6-5; length: 13; CDR3: ASSYSVQDSYEQY
V: TRBV20-1; length: 10; CDR3: SASSSYNEQF
V: TRBV2; length: 10; CDR3: ASRWTGTEAF
V: TRBV5-4; length: 10; CDR3: ASSRSPDGYT
V: TRBV2; length: 11; CDR3: ASSDVGDYEQY
V: TRBV5-1; length: 14; CDR3: ASSLTTSGSADEQF
V: TRBV7-8; length: 12; CDR3: ASSLGQVDEKLF
V: TRBV6-6; length: 10; CDR3: ASSTVGFEQY
V: TRBV6-5; length: 13; CDR3: ASRIAGTGSYEQY